The sequence of this TCR beta chain was determined in a study of blood T cell repertoires in COVID-19 (dated by TCRdb to about 2020). Background on the whole study: Samples covering the acute and convalescent phases of COVID-19 were provided by collaborators in the United States, Italy and Spain. The repertoires were released in a freely available public database meant as a resource for research on the immune response to SARS-CoV-2. The sample metadata nearly always contained a de-identified subject ID, COVID-19 status, age in years and sex. Subjects who had been exposed to COVID-19, were actively infected with it, or had recovered from it provided the deeply sampled blood TCRbeta repertoires that made up the dataset. Samples came from the ongoing ImmuneRACE study (first 160 participants) plus 1,254 subjects from 6 global collaborators. The material from the prospective study consisted of cDNA or gDNA derived from T cells, B-cell-depleted T cells, or PBMCs. Where available, HLA class I and class II types were obtained from metadata supplied by the sample provider rather than from assay-based typing. General findings and caveats noted by the study authors: The quantity of clinical and demographic metadata differed by source and by participant and was supplied without curation.

With regard to this clone: No antigen is known for it. The sample holds no much larger clone one base away, and base qualities are not on file.

Participants in the prospective study were aged about 18 to 95 years, lived in approximately 26 United States geographic areas, and enrolled through a virtual design. In the prospective study, cohorts were assigned on the basis of participant-reported clinical history obtained from a screening survey and a study questionnaire. For ImmuneRACE Cohort 3, a participant was defined as recovered based on two consecutive negative NP/OP PCR tests, clearance by a healthcare professional, or resolution of symptoms. Each participant in the prospective study had whole blood, serum and a nasopharyngeal or oropharyngeal swab collected by mobile phlebotomists. Prospective study participants could optionally give additional blood draws and questionnaires over an approximately two-month period. Before DNA extraction, prospective study blood samples were shipped either frozen or at room temperature. TCRbeta CDR3 regions were amplified from genomic DNA by means of the immunoSEQ Assay, a bias-controlled multiplex PCR. The study's processing was this. Nucleated cell counts per sample were estimated from amplification of reference gene primers within the assay. To quantify the absolute abundance of each unique TCRbeta CDR3 rearrangement, sequence reads were collapsed and filtered. For each sample, productive Simpson clonality was calculated as the square root of Simpson's diversity index across productive rearrangements. The immuneACCESS repertoire file appears here via TCRdb, limited to in-frame rearrangements. These files lack a portion of the clones; in checked studies, under half of the deficit traces to unresolved V genes, and the cause of the others is not known. Clonal size and the V and J genes are those of that table, whereas D and trimming came from the DNA. The sample table shows around 500,000 clones, and approximately 87% are seen once. The biggest ten clones account for approximately 2% of the sample.

V lost 4 bases and J lost 7 bases, and the count of bases not matched to a germline gene is 19. From the germline V gene, CDR1 is LGHNA and CDR2 is YSLEER. The CDR3 contains 18 residues, cysteine and phenylalanine counted. Only the CDR3 region is kept as DNA, spanning 54 bases read in frame from base 1. The sequence was obtained from a woman aged 40 to 55 who had recovered from COVID-19. What was sequenced was PBMCs or T cells enriched from blood (not recorded which). The rearranged segments are TRBV4-3 and TRBJ2-1; a stretch of 7 junction bases matches TRBD2. The sequenced DNA: TGCGCCAGCAGCCTCCGGGTGGCCGGTCGCGGGAGTTTAAATGAGCAGTTCTTC. Translated, this is CASSLRVAGRGSLNEQFF.